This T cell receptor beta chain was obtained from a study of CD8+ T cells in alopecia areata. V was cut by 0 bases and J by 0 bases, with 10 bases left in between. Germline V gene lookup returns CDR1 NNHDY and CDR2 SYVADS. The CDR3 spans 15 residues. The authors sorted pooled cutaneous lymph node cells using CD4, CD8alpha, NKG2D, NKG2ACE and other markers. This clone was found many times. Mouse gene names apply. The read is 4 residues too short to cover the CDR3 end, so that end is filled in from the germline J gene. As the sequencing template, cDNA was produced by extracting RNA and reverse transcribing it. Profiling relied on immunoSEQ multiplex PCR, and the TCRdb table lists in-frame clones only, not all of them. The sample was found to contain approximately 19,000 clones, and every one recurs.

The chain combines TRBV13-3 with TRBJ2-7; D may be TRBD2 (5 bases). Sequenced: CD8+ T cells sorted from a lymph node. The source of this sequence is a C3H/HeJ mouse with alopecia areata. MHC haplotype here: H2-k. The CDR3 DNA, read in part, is TGTGCCAGCAGTGATGACTGGATGAGCTCCTAT. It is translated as CASSDDWMSSY. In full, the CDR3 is CASSDDWMSSYEQYF.